These 14 T cell receptor beta chains share one sample of origin, sequenced in a study of shared clonotypes between healthy human individuals. Measured with immunoSEQ multiplex PCR; TCRdb has only the in-frame clones, and not every one. The sample yields about 530,000 clones, about 79% seen once. Sequencing was carried out using PBMCs. The receptor source for this set is a woman between 40 and 55 years old in good health. Some clones in this sample may be carry-over from other donors' samples.

About this clone itself: The final CDR3 position lacks the conserved phenylalanine or tryptophan, pointing to a likely read error. The same CDR3 can be traced to other DNA sequences in this sample. CDR3 region: CAWSVPSPSGNTEAFL. CDR3 nucleotide sequence: TGTGCCTGGAGTGTACCGTCCCCTTCGGGGAACACTGAAGCTTTCCTC. V usage is TRBV30 and J usage is TRBJ1-1; D is unclear. Trimming removed 0 bases from V and 1 base from J, with 15 bases in between. Per germline, CDR1 GTSNPN and CDR2 SVGIG (reference sequence). The CDR3 runs 16 residues.

This clone has a single count. One base away lies a much larger clone, so this may be a sequencing read error. The V call is TRBV2, the J call TRBJ1-1, with no clear D. Germline CDR1 reads SNHLY; CDR2 reads FYNNEI. The CDR3 runs to 13 residues. V was shortened by 4 bases and J by 1 base, with 7 bases between the two germline ends. The CDR3 sequence: CASSGQPNTEAFF. CDR3 DNA: TGTGCCAGCAGTGGTCAGCCGAACACTGAAGCTTTCTTT.

The CDR3 region is CASSLGGGYEQYF. The CDR3 nucleotides are TGTGCCAGCAGTTTGGGGGGTGGGTACGAGCAGTACTTC. This chain links TRBV28 with TRBJ2-7, with a tentative D call TRBD2 (6 bases). V lost 3 bases and J 4 bases, leaving 10 bases between the germline ends. CDR1 and CDR2 (germline): MDHEN, SYDVKM. The CDR3 consists of 13 residues. The complete variable domain, with remaining parts taken from reference TRBV28 and TRBJ2-7, reads DVKVTQSSRYLVKRTGEKVFLECVQDMDHENMFWYRQDPGLGLRLIYFSYDVKMKEKGDIPEGYSVSREKKERFSLILESASTNQTSMYLCASSLGGGYEQYFGPGTRLTVT.

V usage is TRBV19 and J usage is TRBJ2-3; either TRBD1 or TRBD2 may supply D (6 bases each). V was clipped by 3 bases and J by 2 bases, with 12 bases between them. Germline-derived CDR1 and CDR2 are LNHDA and SQIVND (reference sequence). This CDR3 region has 15 residues. CDR3 sequence (DNA): TGTGCCAGTAGTATCGGAGGGGGAACCACAGATACGCAGTATTTT. This translates into CASSIGGGTTDTQYF.

This clone showed up just a few times. The chain has TRBV7-2 and TRBJ1-1; D is uncertain. CDR3 size: 14 residues. Per germline, CDR1 SGHTA and CDR2 FQGNSA. Deletions cut 4 bases from V and 3 bases from J, with 12 bases between. The CDR3 reads CASSWTPGDTEAFF. The CDR3 DNA sequence: TGTGCCAGCAGCTGGACCCCCGGGGACACTGAAGCTTTCTTT.

This chain joins TRBV19 and TRBJ2-1, with 7 bases aligning to TRBD2. Trimming took 10 bases from V and 9 from J; bases not matched to a gene: 15. Germline V lookup: CDR1 LNHDA, CDR2 SQIVND (reference sequence). This CDR3 has 14 amino acids. The CDR3 is CATSWVGGPVEQFF. The CDR3 nucleotides read TGTGCCACCTCATGGGTGGGAGGGCCAGTTGAGCAGTTCTTC.

The V call is TRBV7-3, the J call TRBJ2-7; D may be TRBD1 or TRBD2 (5 bases each). The germline CDR1 and CDR2 sequences are SGHTA and FQGTGA. V was cut by 5 bases and J by 2 bases, with 13 bases left in between. The length of the CDR3 is 14 residues. This CDR3 is CASSPTGTTYEQYF. The CDR3, as DNA: TGTGCCAGCAGCCCTACCGGGACCACCTACGAGCAGTACTTC.

V and J are TRBV28 and TRBJ2-5, with TRBD1 matching 11 bases. CDR1 and CDR2 from the germline V gene are MDHEN and SYDVKM. This CDR3 region has 17 residues. Germline trimming cut 5 bases from V and 1 base from J; bases unmatched to any gene: 9. This CDR3 is CASSGHPGTGGQETQYF. CDR3 DNA sequence: TGTGCCAGCAGTGGACACCCCGGGACAGGGGGCCAAGAGACCCAGTACTTC. Full variable domain (outside the CDR3, taken from reference TRBV28 and TRBJ2-5): DVKVTQSSRYLVKRTGEKVFLECVQDMDHENMFWYRQDPGLGLRLIYFSYDVKMKEKGDIPEGYSVSREKKERFSLILESASTNQTSMYLCASSGHPGTGGQETQYFGPGTRLLVL.

The V and J genes are TRBV2 and TRBJ2-4; D perhaps matches TRBD2 (5 bases). Germline assignment: CDR1 SNHLY and CDR2 FYNNEI. Trimming stripped 4 bases from V and 4 bases from J, with 17 bases between. CDR3 length equals 16 residues. CDR3 in amino acids: CASSVQGGEVKNIQYF. CDR3 nucleotides: TGTGCCAGCAGTGTGCAAGGAGGAGAAGTAAAAAACATTCAGTACTTC.

This chain uses TRBV2 with TRBJ2-1; no firm D call. V was trimmed by 10 bases and J by 0 bases, leaving 13 bases between them. The CDR3 runs to 14 residues. Per germline, CDR1 SNHLY and CDR2 FYNNEI. The CDR3 spells CATRPASSYNEQFF. CDR3 nucleotides: TGTGCCACGCGACCTGCTAGCTCCTACAATGAGCAGTTCTTC.

The CDR3, as DNA: TGTGCCACCAGCAGTGGGGAGACAGGTCATAGGAACTATGGCTACACCTTC. Translation gives CATSSGETGHRNYGYTF. J is TRBJ1-2 and V is TRBV15, with a weak D call TRBD1 (6 bases). This CDR3 has 17 residues. Germline loops: CDR1 LNHNV, CDR2 YYDKDF (reference sequence). Trimming pared 3 bases from V and 2 bases from J, leaving 19 bases between. Full variable domain (outside the CDR3, taken from reference TRBV15 and TRBJ1-2): DAMVIQNPRYQVTQFGKPVTLSCSQTLNHNVMYWYQQKSSQAPKLLFHYYDKDFNNEADTPDNFQSRRPNTSFCFLDIRSPGLGDTAMYLCATSSGETGHRNYGYTFGSGTRLTVV.

This clone is a singleton in its sample. The rearrangement joins TRBV27 to TRBJ2-5, with 7 bases lining up with TRBD1. Germline V lookup: CDR1 MNHEY, CDR2 SMNVEV (reference sequence). This CDR3 comprises 12 residues. V lost 3 bases and J lost 9; bases outside the gene matches: 4. CDR3 loop: CASSLTGKAQYF. DNA for the CDR3: TGTGCCAGCAGTTTGACAGGGAAGGCCCAGTACTTC.

This clone was seen a few times. The gene calls are TRBV19 and TRBJ1-1, with D possibly being TRBD1 (5 bases). Germline assignment: CDR1 LNHDA and CDR2 SQIVND (reference sequence). V lost 8 bases and J 1 base, leaving 11 bases between the germline ends. The CDR3 is 13 amino acids. The CDR3 loop is CASHDRGNTEAFF. DNA of the CDR3: TGTGCCAGTCACGACAGAGGGAACACTGAAGCTTTCTTT.

In this sample, this clone turned up once. The V gene is TRBV4-1, the J gene TRBJ1-2; perhaps TRBD1 as D (5 bases). Germline assignment: CDR1 MGHRA and CDR2 YSYEKL. V was clipped by 1 base and J by 3 bases, with 6 bases between them. This CDR3 spans 13 amino acids. The chain's CDR3 is CASSQAGDYGYTF. DNA for the CDR3: TGCGCCAGCAGCCAAGCGGGGGACTATGGCTACACCTTC.